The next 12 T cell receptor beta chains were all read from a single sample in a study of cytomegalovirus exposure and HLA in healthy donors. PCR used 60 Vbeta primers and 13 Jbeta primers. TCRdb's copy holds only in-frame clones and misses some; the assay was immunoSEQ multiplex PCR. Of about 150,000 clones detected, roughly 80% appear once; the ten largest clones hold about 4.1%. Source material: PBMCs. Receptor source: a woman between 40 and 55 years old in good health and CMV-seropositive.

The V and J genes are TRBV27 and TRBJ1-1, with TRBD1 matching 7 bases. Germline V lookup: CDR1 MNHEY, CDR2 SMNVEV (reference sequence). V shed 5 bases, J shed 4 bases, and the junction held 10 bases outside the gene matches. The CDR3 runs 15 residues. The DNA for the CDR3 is TGTGCCAGCAGTAACCCACACAGGGGTAGCACTGAAGCTTTCTTT. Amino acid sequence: CASSNPHRGSTEAFF.

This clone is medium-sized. CDR3: CASSRQGRGEQYF. The CDR3 DNA reads as TGTGCCAGCAGCCGACAGGGAAGAGGGGAGCAGTACTTC. The chain carries TRBV5-4 and TRBJ2-7; 7 bases align to TRBD1. CDR1 and CDR2 (germline): SGHNT, YYREEE (reference sequence). CDR3 length: 13 amino acids. The trim removed 4 bases at V and 7 bases at J, leaving 8 bases unmatched.

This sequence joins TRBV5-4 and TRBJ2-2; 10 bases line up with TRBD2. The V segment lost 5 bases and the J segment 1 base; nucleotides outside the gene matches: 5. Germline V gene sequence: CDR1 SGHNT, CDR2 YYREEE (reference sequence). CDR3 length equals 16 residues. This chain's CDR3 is CASSPIAGGNTGELFF. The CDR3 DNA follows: TGTGCCAGCAGTCCAATAGCGGGGGGGAACACCGGGGAGCTGTTTTTT.

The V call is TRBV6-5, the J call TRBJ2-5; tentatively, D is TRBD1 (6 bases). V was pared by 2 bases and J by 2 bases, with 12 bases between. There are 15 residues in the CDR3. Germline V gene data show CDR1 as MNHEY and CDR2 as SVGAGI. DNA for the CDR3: TGTGCCAGCAGTTACCGTGGGGGCAGGCAAGAGACCCAGTACTTC. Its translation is CASSYRGGRQETQYF.

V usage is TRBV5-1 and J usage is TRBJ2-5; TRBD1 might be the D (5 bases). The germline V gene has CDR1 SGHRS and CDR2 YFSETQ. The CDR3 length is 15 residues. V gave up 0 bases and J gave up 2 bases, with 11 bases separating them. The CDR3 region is CASSLVQDPQETQYF. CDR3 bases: TGCGCCAGCAGCTTGGTACAGGACCCGCAAGAGACCCAGTACTTC.

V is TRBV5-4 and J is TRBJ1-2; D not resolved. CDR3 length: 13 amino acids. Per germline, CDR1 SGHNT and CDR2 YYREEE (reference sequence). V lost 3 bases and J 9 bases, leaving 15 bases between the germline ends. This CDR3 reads CASSSSPGLSYTF. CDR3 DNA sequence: TGTGCCAGCAGCTCCTCCCCAGGATTGAGCTACACCTTC.

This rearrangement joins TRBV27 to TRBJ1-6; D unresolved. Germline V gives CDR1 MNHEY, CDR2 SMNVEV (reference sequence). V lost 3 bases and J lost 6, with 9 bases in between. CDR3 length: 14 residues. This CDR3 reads CASSFRQVNSPLHF. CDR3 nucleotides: TGTGCCAGCAGTTTTCGACAAGTTAATTCACCCCTCCACTTT.

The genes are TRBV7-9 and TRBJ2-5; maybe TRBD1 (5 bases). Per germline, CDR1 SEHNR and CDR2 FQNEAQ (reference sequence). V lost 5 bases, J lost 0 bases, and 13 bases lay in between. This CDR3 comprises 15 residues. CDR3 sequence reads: CASSLTTAYQETQYF. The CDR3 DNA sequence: TGTGCCAGCAGCCTGACGACAGCCTACCAAGAGACCCAGTACTTC.

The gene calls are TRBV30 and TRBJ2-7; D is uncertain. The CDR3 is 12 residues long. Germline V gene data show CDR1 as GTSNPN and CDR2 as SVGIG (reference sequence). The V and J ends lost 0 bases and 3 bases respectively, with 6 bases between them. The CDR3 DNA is TGTGCCTGGAGTGTACTTAGCTACGAGCAGTACTTC. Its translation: CAWSVLSYEQYF.

CDR3: CASSVSGGNNEQFF. CDR3 in DNA: TGTGCCAGCAGCGTATCGGGAGGGAACAATGAGCAGTTCTTC. V is TRBV9 and J is TRBJ2-1, with 8 nucleotides matching TRBD2. The J segment lost 5 bases and the V segment lost 1 base, leaving 2 bases of the junction unmatched. In germline, CDR1 is SGDLS, CDR2 YYNGEE. This CDR3 has 14 residues.

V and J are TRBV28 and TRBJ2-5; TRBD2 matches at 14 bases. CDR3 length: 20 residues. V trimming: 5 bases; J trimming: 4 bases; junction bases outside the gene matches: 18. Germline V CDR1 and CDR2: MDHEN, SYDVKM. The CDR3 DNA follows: TGTGCCAGCAGTCACCCCGGGACTAGCGGGAGAAATTTCCAGGGAGAGACCCAGTACTTC. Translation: CASSHPGTSGRNFQGETQYF. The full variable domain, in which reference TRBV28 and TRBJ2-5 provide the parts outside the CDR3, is DVKVTQSSRYLVKRTGEKVFLECVQDMDHENMFWYRQDPGLGLRLIYFSYDVKMKEKGDIPEGYSVSREKKERFSLILESASTNQTSMYLCASSHPGTSGRNFQGETQYFGPGTRLLVL.

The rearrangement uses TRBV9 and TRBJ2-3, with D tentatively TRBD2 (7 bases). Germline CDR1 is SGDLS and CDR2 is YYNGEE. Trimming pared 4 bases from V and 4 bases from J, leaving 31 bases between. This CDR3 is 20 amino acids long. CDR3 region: CASSPRVAGASPLTSDTQYF. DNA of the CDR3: TGTGCCAGCAGCCCCCGAGTCGCGGGGGCATCACCGTTAACATCAGATACGCAGTATTTT.